Sequencing of this T cell receptor (beta chain) was carried out in a study of T cell responses to AZD1222 COVID-19 vaccine. Study observations and caveats: Donors skewed white British and female; clonal diversity was possibly underestimated.

Libraries were prepared by immunoSEQ multiplex PCR; TCRdb keeps only in-frame clonotypes and omits some of them. The repertoire holds approximately 110,000 clones, with approximately 89% as singletons. About this clone itself: The antigen remains unidentified.

V was pared by 8 bases and J by 3 bases, with 13 bases between. The germline V gene encodes CDR1 SEHNR and CDR2 FQNEAQ (reference sequence). The CDR3 is made up of 13 amino acids. This chain uses TRBV7-9 with TRBJ1-2, with D maybe TRBD1 (6 bases). The receptor's source is an adult in good health. Specimen: peripheral blood, collected on day 0 of AZD1222 vaccination. The CDR3 loop is CASSQGLDYGYTF. As DNA, the CDR3 is TGTGCCAGCTCTCAGGGGCTAGACTATGGCTACACCTTC.